This T cell receptor beta chain emerged from a study of cytomegalovirus exposure and HLA in healthy donors. Per the germline V gene, CDR1 is LGHNA and CDR2 is YNFKEQ. With 4 bases clipped from V and 5 bases from J, the junction kept 4 bases outside the gene matches. This CDR3 is built from 15 residues. Profiling relied on immunoSEQ multiplex PCR, and the TCRdb table lists in-frame clones only, not all of them. The table includes 200,000 to 250,000 clones, approximately 88% detected once. J is TRBJ2-5 and V is TRBV4-2, with 13 positions matching TRBD2. The sequenced material came from PBMCs. The origin of this receptor is a woman in her 30s in good health and CMV-seropositive. The CDR3 here is CASSRGLAGEETQYF. CDR3 nucleotide sequence: TGTGCCAGCAGCCGTGGACTAGCGGGAGAGGAGACCCAGTACTTC.